This T cell receptor (beta chain) was retrieved from a study of T cells in localized non-small cell lung cancer. On this clone itself: The target antigen is unknown.

CDR1 is PRHDT, CDR2 FYEKMQ, per germline (reference sequence). The CDR3 is made up of 17 amino acids. V was clipped by 1 base and J by 0 bases, with 13 bases between them. Study results and caveats: In adjacent lung appeared a median about 57 of the top 100 tumor clones. Longer overall survival accompanied higher blood T cell density. Investigators sequenced only a single tumor region, leaving heterogeneity possible. Uninvolved adjacent lung had higher T cell clonality than tumor and all other tissues.

Sequenced by immunoSEQ multiplex PCR; TCRdb stores in-frame clones only, minus some. The sample holds fewer than 45,000 clones, approximately 86% seen once. The chain recombines TRBV13 with TRBJ1-3; D perhaps matches TRBD1 (6 bases). Sequences were derived from peripheral blood, sampled before any cancer treatment. This sequence originates from a man aged 40 to 70 with stage I lung adenocarcinoma. CDR3 region: CASSLASGGRSGNTIYF. As DNA, the CDR3 is TGTGCCAGCAGCTTAGCGAGTGGGGGCCGCTCTGGAAACACCATATATTTT.